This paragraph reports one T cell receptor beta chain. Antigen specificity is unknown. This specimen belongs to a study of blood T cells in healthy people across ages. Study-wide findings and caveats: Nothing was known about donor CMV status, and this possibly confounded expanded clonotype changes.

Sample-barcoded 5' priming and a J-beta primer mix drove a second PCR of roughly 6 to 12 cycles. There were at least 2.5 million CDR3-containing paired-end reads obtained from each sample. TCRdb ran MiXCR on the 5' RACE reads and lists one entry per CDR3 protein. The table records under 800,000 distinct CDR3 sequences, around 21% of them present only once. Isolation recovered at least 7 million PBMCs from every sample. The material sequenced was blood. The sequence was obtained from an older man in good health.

Here the CDR3 DNA reads TGCAGTGCCCTACAGGGGGCCAACGTCCTGACTTTC. Encoded protein: CSALQGANVLTF. The V and J genes are TRBV20-1 and TRBJ2-6; D remains ambiguous. The germline CDR1 and CDR2 sequences are DFQATT and SNEGSKA (reference sequence). The CDR3 spans 12 residues. Trimming cost V 6 bases and J 4 bases, with 7 bases left between them.